This T cell receptor beta chain was identified in a study of post-analysis software for immune sequencing data. Libraries were made from TCR beta cDNA, and they carried unique molecular identifiers. TCRdb processed the PCR reads anew with MiXCR; each CDR3 protein has one entry. This table has about 460,000 distinct CDR3 sequences, nearly 45% appearing once. Study outcomes and limitations: Compared with controls, patients showed significantly lower normalized Chao1 diversity. Samples from a shared batch, those prepared together, strongly co-clustered by F measure.

This clonotype was observed a handful of times. As yet, its antigen is unknown. Sequencing was carried out using blood. This clonotype was sampled from a girl aged 5-17 years with multiple sclerosis.

CDR3 sequence (DNA): TGCGCCCCCTCGGGGGTCCAGAGGGTCGCCAAAAACATTCAGTACTTC. Its protein is CAPSGVQRVAKNIQYF. V and J are TRBV5-1 and TRBJ2-4; D possibly corresponds to TRBD2 (6 bases). Germline V CDR1 and CDR2: SGHRS, YFSETQ. This CDR3 has 16 amino acids. Trimming shortened V by 10 bases and J by 1 base, and 21 bases separated the two germline ends.